These T cell receptor beta chains were read from a single sample in a study of CD8 T cells in ankylosing spondylitis. TCRdb itself ran the 5' RACE reads through MiXCR, one entry per CDR3 protein. The sample has some 130,000 distinct CDR3 sequences, over 15% seen once. Sequenced material: blood, either unsorted or a sorted T cell fraction (not recorded which). Receptors originate from a male donor with ankylosing spondylitis. Each CDR3 is given with its conserved first and last residue. A D gene is named only where the DNA matches it firmly. For some rows the clone size is stated as once, few or many, or as a class when expanded; others skip it.

clone size: few
D gene: .
V gene: TRBV24-1
J gene: TRBJ2-2
CDR3 DNA: TGTGCCACCAGTGACCTCGACCAGGGGTTCGGGGAGCTGTTTTTT
CDR3 protein: CATSDLDQGFGELFF

clone size: few
D gene: .
V gene: TRBV6-1
J gene: TRBJ1-4
CDR3 DNA: TGTGCCAGCCTGGACAGAGCGACAACTAATGAAAAACTGTTTTTT
CDR3 protein: CASLDRATTNEKLFF

clone size: few
D gene: .
V gene: TRBV7-8
J gene: TRBJ1-2
CDR3 DNA: TGTGCCAGCAGCTTAGTGGTGAGGGGGGCTGGTAACTATGGCTACACCTTC
CDR3 protein: CASSLVVRGAGNYGYTF

clone size: few
D gene: .
V gene: TRBV18
J gene: TRBJ2-7
CDR3 DNA: TGTGCCAGCTCACGGGCCAAGTCCTACGAGCAGTACTTC
CDR3 protein: CASSRAKSYEQYF

clone size: few
D gene: .
V gene: TRBV5-6
J gene: TRBJ1-1
CDR3 DNA: TGTGCCAGCAGCTCCGGTAGGGGCACTGAAGCTTTCTTT
CDR3 protein: CASSSGRGTEAFF

clone size: .
D gene: .
V gene: TRBV5-6
J gene: TRBJ1-4
CDR3 DNA: TGTGCCAGCAGCTTGGAAGGGACTAATGAAAAACTGTTTTTT
CDR3 protein: CASSLEGTNEKLFF

clone size: many
D gene: TRBD1
V gene: TRBV29-1
J gene: TRBJ2-1
CDR3 DNA: TGCAGCGTAGAAGGGACAGGGGATTACAATGAGCAGTTCTTC
CDR3 protein: CSVEGTGDYNEQFF

clone size: .
D gene: .
V gene: TRBV28
J gene: TRBJ1-4
CDR3 DNA: TGTGCCAGCAGTTTGGTGGTAACTAATGAAAAACTGTTTTTT
CDR3 protein: CASSLVVTNEKLFF

clone size: few
D gene: TRBD2
V gene: TRBV9
J gene: TRBJ2-1
CDR3 DNA: TGTGCCAGCAGCGATGGACTAGCGGATGAGCAGTTCTTC
CDR3 protein: CASSDGLADEQFF

clone size: .
D gene: .
V gene: TRBV4-1
J gene: TRBJ2-2
CDR3 DNA: TGCGCCAGCAGCCAAGATCTACGGGAGTACACCGGGGAGCTGTTTTTT
CDR3 protein: CASSQDLREYTGELFF

clone size: .
D gene: TRBD1
V gene: TRBV5-3
J gene: TRBJ2-2
CDR3 DNA: TGTGCCATCAGCCCAGGGACAGGGAGGTTCTCCGGGGAGCTGTTTTTT
CDR3 protein: CAISPGTGRFSGELFF

clone size: once
D gene: .
V gene: TRBV9
J gene: TRBJ2-2
CDR3 DNA: TGTGCCAGCAGAGGAGGGAGCGGGGAGCTGTTTTTT
CDR3 protein: CASRGGSGELFF

clone size: .
D gene: .
V gene: TRBV7-2
J gene: TRBJ2-3
CDR3 DNA: TGTGCCAGCAGCTTAGCGCCTAGCTTTATCTCAGATACGCAGTATTTT
CDR3 protein: CASSLAPSFISDTQYF

clone size: .
D gene: .
V gene: TRBV9
J gene: TRBJ1-1
CDR3 DNA: TGTGCCAGCAGCGTAGAAGGATTTGGAGAGAGCACTGAAGCTTTCTTT
CDR3 protein: CASSVEGFGESTEAFF

clone size: .
D gene: TRBD2
V gene: TRBV6-1
J gene: TRBJ2-7
CDR3 DNA: TGTGCCAGCATTCCTAGCGGGAGCGGCTACGAGCAGTACTTC
CDR3 protein: CASIPSGSGYEQYF

clone size: .
D gene: TRBD1
V gene: TRBV12-5
J gene: TRBJ2-1
CDR3 DNA: TGTGCTAGTGGTTGGGGACAGGGAGAGGATGAGCAGTTCTTC
CDR3 protein: CASGWGQGEDEQFF

clone size: few
D gene: .
V gene: TRBV11-2
J gene: TRBJ1-2
CDR3 DNA: TGTGCCAGCAGCTTAGGTTTAGCAAAAGGCTACACCTTC
CDR3 protein: CASSLGLAKGYTF

clone size: .
D gene: .
V gene: TRBV4-1
J gene: TRBJ1-5
CDR3 DNA: TGCGCCAGCAGCCAGGGACGGACGAATCAGCCCCAGCATTTT
CDR3 protein: CASSQGRTNQPQHF

clone size: .
D gene: .
V gene: TRBV14
J gene: TRBJ2-7
CDR3 DNA: TGTGCCAGCAGCCAGATTGGGCAGGTCGGCTCCTACGAGCAGTACTTC
CDR3 protein: CASSQIGQVGSYEQYF

clone size: .
D gene: .
V gene: TRBV20-1
J gene: TRBJ2-5
CDR3 DNA: TGCAGTGCTAGGGACGAGACCCAGTACTTC
CDR3 protein: CSARDETQYF

clone size: few
D gene: .
V gene: TRBV5-6
J gene: TRBJ2-7
CDR3 DNA: TGTGCCAGCAGCTTGGGGGCGGGTTGGGGGCAATACGAGCAGTACTTC
CDR3 protein: CASSLGAGWGQYEQYF

clone size: few
D gene: .
V gene: TRBV5-1
J gene: TRBJ2-6
CDR3 DNA: TGCGCCAGCAGCTTGGACAGGGAGACCGGGGCCAACGTCCTGACTTTC
CDR3 protein: CASSLDRETGANVLTF